This note documents a single T cell receptor beta chain sequence. Profiled with immunoSEQ multiplex PCR; TCRdb holds only in-frame clones, not every one. The sample lists approximately 20,000 clones, approximately 84% occurring once. The CDR3 has 13 residues. CDR1 ENHRY and CDR2 SYGVKD come from the germline V gene. V was trimmed by 0 bases and J by 9 bases, leaving 9 bases between them. The sample originates from a study of cytotoxic CD8 clonotypes in ibrutinib-treated CLL. Overall study context: There were about 12 relapsed/refractory patients and some 15 treatment-naive patients, and under 18 were IGHV unmutated.

This TCR was recovered from a human donor with chronic lymphocytic leukemia. The gene calls are TRBV10-3 and TRBJ2-1, with a tentative D call TRBD1 (6 bases). The sequencing here drew on PBMCs, taken before ibrutinib treatment. CDR3 residues: CAISESAGVEQFF. In nucleotides, the CDR3 is TGTGCCATCAGTGAGTCGGCAGGGGTTGAGCAGTTCTTC.